One sample yielded the 15 T cell receptor beta chains listed below, sequenced in a study of Graves' ophthalmopathy and Graves' hyperthyroidism. RNA transcripts were the source from which TCR beta CDR3 regions were amplified. A first-round RT-PCR used HTBI primers, followed by a second-round multiplex PCR. TCRdb fed the multiplex PCR reads into MiXCR, producing one record per CDR3 protein. This sample carries about 740,000 distinct CDR3 sequences, approximately 40% of them seen once, and the ten largest clones take 40% to 55%. Sequencing was carried out using peripheral blood. Source of these receptors: an adult man with Graves' ophthalmopathy.

As regards this clonotype: With a much larger clone just one base away, this may be a read error. V is TRBV24-1 and J is TRBJ1-5; D is uncertain. The CDR3 has 15 amino acids. Germline loops: CDR1 KGHDR, CDR2 SFDVKD. The V gene lost 4 bases and the J gene lost 5 bases, with 14 bases spanning the gap. CDR3 protein: CATSERGDGHQPQHF. The DNA of the CDR3 is TGTGCCACCAGTGAACGGGGAGATGGGCATCAGCCCCAGCATTTT.

This clonotype came up many times. The CDR3 loop reads CASSQGAGGNQPQHF. CDR3 sequence (DNA): TGTGCCAGCAGCCAAGGGGCAGGGGGCAATCAGCCCCAGCATTTT. The chain is built from TRBV7-9 and TRBJ1-5; TRBD1 might be the D (6 bases). This CDR3 region has 15 residues. The V gene's germline CDR1 is SEHNR and CDR2 FQNEAQ (reference sequence). Trimming left V 5 bases short and J 2 bases short, with 13 bases between.

The chain recombines TRBV3-1 with TRBJ2-5; D may be TRBD2 (5 bases). CDR1 is LGHDT, CDR2 YNNKEL, per germline (reference sequence). This CDR3 is built from 15 residues. V lost 4 bases, J lost 1 base, and 13 bases lay in between. The DNA for the CDR3 is TGTGCCAGCAGCCCACTAGGAGCAATCCAAGAGACCCAGTACTTC. Protein product: CASSPLGAIQETQYF.

This clonotype was seen many times. This sequence joins TRBV10-3 and TRBJ2-7; TRBD1 agrees at 8 bases. The CDR3 has 17 amino acids. The V segment lost 6 bases and the J segment 7 bases; nucleotides outside the gene matches: 20. Germline loops: CDR1 ENHRY, CDR2 SYGVKD. In DNA form, the CDR3 reads TGTGCCATCAGGTCGGTAAACGGGACAGGCATTTCGGGGGAGCAGTACTTC. Protein sequence: CAIRSVNGTGISGEQYF.

The gene calls are TRBV14 and TRBJ1-6; D possibly corresponds to TRBD1 (6 bases). Germline V gives CDR1 SGHDN, CDR2 FVKESK. The V gene lost 1 base and the J gene lost 4 bases, with 11 bases spanning the gap. This CDR3 is built from 16 residues. CDR3 sequence: CASSQASTGYNSPLHF. The CDR3 DNA reads as TGTGCCAGCAGCCAAGCCTCGACAGGTTATAATTCACCCCTCCACTTT.

Concerning this clonotype itself: This may come from a read error, since a much larger clone is one base off. The chain couples TRBV7-2 to TRBJ2-7; unclear D gene. In germline, CDR1 is SGHTA, CDR2 FQGNSA. The CDR3 runs 12 residues. CDR3 residues: CANSLEGGEQYF. CDR3 DNA sequence: TGTGCCAACAGCTTAGAAGGTGGCGAGCAGTACTTC.

For this clonotype: The junction departs from the called germline gene at one end, perhaps through a read error. The chain joins TRBV29-1 to TRBJ2-7, with D unclear. Germline V CDR1 and CDR2: SQVTM, ANQGSEA. This CDR3 has 11 amino acids. The chain's CDR3 is CSARIEYDQYF. CDR3 bases: TGCAGCGCTCGCATTGAGTACGACCAGTACTTC.

This clonotype was counted many times. The chain recombines TRBV5-8 with TRBJ2-7, with D tentatively TRBD2 (6 bases). With 3 bases removed from V and 4 bases from J, the gap between germline ends came to 11 bases. The V gene's germline CDR1 is SGHTS and CDR2 YDEGEE. The CDR3 runs 13 residues. This CDR3 is CASSWGGGYEQYF. The CDR3 DNA reads TGTGCCAGCAGCTGGGGAGGCGGATACGAGCAGTACTTC.

Only one count was recorded for this clonotype. This sequence joins TRBV2 and TRBJ1-6, with D maybe TRBD1 (6 bases). Germline V lookup: CDR1 SNHLY, CDR2 FYNNEI. Trimming shortened V by 4 bases and J by 13 bases, and 23 bases separated the two germline ends. The CDR3 runs 16 residues. CDR3 protein: CASSGVGRQGLGPLHF. CDR3 bases: TGTGCCAGCAGTGGCGTGGGACGGCAGGGGTTAGGTCCCCTCCACTTT.

The V and J genes are TRBV11-2 and TRBJ2-7; tentatively, D is TRBD1 or TRBD2 (5 bases each). The CDR3 has 15 residues. Germline values: CDR1 SGHAT, CDR2 FQNNGV. Trimming removed 1 base at V and 3 bases at J, with 13 bases between. The CDR3 region has the DNA TGTGCCAGCAGCTTAGCGGCAGGGAGTAACTACGAGCAGTACTTC. Encoded protein: CASSLAAGSNYEQYF.

In its sample, this clonotype was seen many times. The junction does not match germline at one end; this may be a read error. V usage is TRBV7-7 and J usage is TRBJ2-2; TRBD1 or TRBD2 may be the D gene (5 bases each). The germline CDR1 and CDR2 sequences are SSHAT and FNYEAQ (reference sequence). The CDR3 is made up of 14 amino acids. The CDR3 DNA reads TGTGCTAGCAGCCGGGACCGCTTCACCGGGGAGCTGTTTTTT. Protein sequence: CASSRDRFTGELFF.

This clonotype was counted at least ten times. The genes are TRBV10-3 and TRBJ1-6, with a tentative D call TRBD1 (5 bases). CDR1 and CDR2 from the germline V gene are ENHRY and SYGVKD. The CDR3 sequence is 13 residues long. V was shortened by 4 bases and J by 6 bases, with 7 bases between the two germline ends. CDR3 sequence reads: CAISGQGNSPLHF. CDR3 sequence (DNA): TGTGCCATCAGTGGGCAGGGTAATTCACCCCTCCACTTT.

This clonotype was seen a handful of times. For the CDR3, the DNA is TGTGCCAGCAGCGCTAGCGGGAGGACGAGGTCGGGAGAGACCCAGTACTTC. Translation: CASSASGRTRSGETQYF. The chain links TRBV9 to TRBJ2-5; TRBD2 aligns across 11 bases. This CDR3 has 17 amino acids. J gave up 4 bases and V 3 bases, and 11 bases lay outside the gene matches. CDR1 and CDR2 (germline): SGDLS, YYNGEE.

The chain joins TRBV7-9 to TRBJ2-2, with D uncertain. CDR3 size: 16 residues. V was shortened by 5 bases and J by 9 bases, with 22 bases between the two germline ends. Germline-derived CDR1 and CDR2 are SEHNR and FQNEAQ (reference sequence). CDR3 region: CASSPDTRDSRRELFF. CDR3 sequence (DNA): TGTGCCAGCAGCCCAGACACAAGGGATAGTCGCCGGGAGCTGTTTTTT.

Points on this clonotype: The CDR3 ends on some other residue instead of the conserved phenylalanine or tryptophan, so this is likely a read error. This sequence joins TRBV20-1 and TRBJ1-1; D uncertain. This CDR3 comprises 14 residues. V was trimmed by 5 bases and J by 8 bases, leaving 21 bases between them. Germline CDR1 is DFQATT and CDR2 is SNEGSKA (reference sequence). CDR3 nucleotides: TGCAGTGCTCCTCCCCCCGGCCGGGAATTGGAAGCTTTCCTT. Translated, it gives CSAPPPGRELEAFL.